The 31 T cell receptor beta chains reported below all come from one sample, sequenced in a study of PD-1 blockade in classical Hodgkin lymphoma. Here immunoSEQ multiplex PCR was the method, and the copy in TCRdb shows in-frame clones only, minus some. The table lists about 150,000 clones, approximately 80% of them singletons. Every patient experienced relapse after autologous stem cell transplantation, and brentuximab vedotin exposure varied. Here the sequenced sample was peripheral blood mononuclear cells (PBMCs), taken before the second cycle of nivolumab. All receptors come from a human donor with classical Hodgkin lymphoma.

The rearrangement uses TRBV4-2 and TRBJ2-3; 10 nucleotides align to TRBD2. Germline values: CDR1 LGHNA, CDR2 YNFKEQ. V was clipped by 1 base and J by 4 bases; unmatched bases: 8. This CDR3 comprises 17 residues. Here the CDR3 DNA reads TGTGCCAGCAGCCAAGTCCTAGCGGGAGACCTCCCAGATACGCAGTATTTT. This sequence encodes CASSQVLAGDLPDTQYF.

This clone was observed a handful of times. The J gene is TRBJ1-1, the V gene TRBV19; TRBD1 matches 7 bases. Trimming took 6 bases from V and 2 from J; bases not matched to a gene: 12. This CDR3 contains 16 residues. Germline CDR1 LNHDA, CDR2 SQIVND (reference sequence). In nucleotides, the CDR3 is TGTGCCAGTAGCCAAAGACAGGGTCCCTTTAACACTGAAGCTTTCTTT. Protein sequence: CASSQRQGPFNTEAFF.

This clone was seen only a few times. The CDR3 is CASSLGTSGSADTQYF. In DNA form, the CDR3 reads TGTGCCAGCTCACTTGGGACTAGCGGGAGCGCAGATACGCAGTATTTT. This chain connects TRBV18 to TRBJ2-3, with TRBD2 matching 14 bases. In germline, CDR1 is KGHSH, CDR2 LQKENI. The length of the CDR3 is 16 residues. V lost 4 bases, J lost 4 bases, and 4 bases stayed unmatched. Filled out from reference TRBV18 and TRBJ2-3, the complete variable domain reads NAGVMQNPRHLVRRRGQEARLRCSPMKGHSHVYWYRQLPEEGLKFMVYLQKENIIDESGMPKERFSAEFPKEGPSILRIQQVVRGDSAAYFCASSLGTSGSADTQYFGPGTRLTVL.

The chain uses TRBV6-5 and TRBJ2-4; TRBD2 might be the D (5 bases). There are 14 residues in the CDR3. V lost 5 bases and J 0 bases, leaving 8 bases between the germline ends. Germline V gene data show CDR1 as MNHEY and CDR2 as SVGAGI. Here the CDR3 reads CASSPGVAKNIQYF. The DNA of the CDR3 is TGTGCCAGCAGTCCCGGGGTAGCCAAAAACATTCAGTACTTC.

The J gene is TRBJ1-1, the V gene TRBV10-3, with D hard to call. Germline CDR1 reads ENHRY; CDR2 reads SYGVKD. V lost 5 bases and J 2 bases, leaving 12 bases between the germline ends. There are 14 residues in the CDR3. CDR3 in amino acids: CAISPLVRNTEAFF. The CDR3, as DNA: TGTGCCATCAGTCCCCTCGTCCGTAACACTGAAGCTTTCTTT.

The chain employs TRBV7-2 and TRBJ2-7; maybe TRBD1 (6 bases). V dropped 5 bases and J dropped 5 bases, with 13 bases sitting between them. The CDR3 runs 13 residues. Germline V gene lookup returns CDR1 SGHTA and CDR2 FQGNSA. CDR3 amino acids: CASSREQGNEQYF. The CDR3 DNA follows: TGTGCCAGCAGCCGCGAACAGGGTAACGAGCAGTACTTC.

The chain recombines TRBV10-3 with TRBJ2-6; TRBD1 aligns across 10 bases. Per germline, CDR1 ENHRY and CDR2 SYGVKD. The CDR3 contains 16 residues. V was clipped by 7 bases and J by 2 bases; unmatched bases: 5. CDR3 loop: CAITQTGGTGANVLTF. In DNA, the CDR3 is TGTGCCATCACGCAGACAGGGGGCACTGGGGCCAACGTCCTGACTTTC.

In this sample, this clone turned up a few times. The chain employs TRBV7-9 and TRBJ2-2; 12 bases map to TRBD2. CDR3 size: 17 residues. The germline V gene has CDR1 SEHNR and CDR2 FQNEAQ (reference sequence). Unmatched junction bases numbered 10, after V lost 6 bases and J lost 5 bases. Here the CDR3 reads CASSFGLAGFETGELFF. As DNA, the CDR3 is TGTGCCAGCAGTTTTGGACTAGCGGGATTTGAGACCGGGGAGCTGTTTTTT.

This clone was detected a few times. The chain joins TRBV5-5 to TRBJ2-7; weak D call: TRBD1 (8 bases). The CDR3 runs to 16 residues. The germline gives CDR1 SGHKS, CDR2 YYEKEE (reference sequence). Trimming took 3 bases from V and 6 from J, leaving 22 bases between them. The CDR3 sequence is CASSWALVQGGREQYF. In DNA form, the CDR3 reads TGTGCCAGCAGCTGGGCTCTCGTACAGGGGGGGCGCGAGCAGTACTTC.

This chain uses TRBV4-1 with TRBJ2-1; no clear D gene. This CDR3 spans 15 amino acids. The germline V and J ends were trimmed by 4 bases and 5 bases, with 15 bases remaining between them. CDR1 and CDR2 from the germline V gene are MGHRA and YSYEKL. The DNA of the CDR3 is TGCGCCAGCAGCCTGCACCCGACTCAAGACAATGAGCAGTTCTTC. Encoded protein: CASSLHPTQDNEQFF.

The chain couples TRBV25-1 to TRBJ2-1; D remains ambiguous. Germline V CDR1 and CDR2: MGHDK, SYGVNS. Trimming pared 6 bases from V and 9 bases from J, leaving 18 bases between. The CDR3 consists of 14 residues. The CDR3 DNA follows: TGTGCCAGCAGCCCCAGAACCCGTTCGGGTGAGCAGTTCTTC. Amino acid sequence: CASSPRTRSGEQFF.

This clone was detected only a few times. This chain links TRBV5-1 with TRBJ1-3; TRBD1 agrees at 10 bases. This CDR3 comprises 16 residues. In germline, CDR1 is SGHRS, CDR2 YFSETQ. The trim removed 0 bases at V and 4 bases at J, leaving 4 bases unmatched. For the CDR3, the DNA is TGCGCCAGCAGCTTGGGACAGGGGGCGACAGGAAACACCATATATTTT. It yields the protein CASSLGQGATGNTIYF. Based on the CDR3 plus reference TRBV5-1 and TRBJ1-3, the full variable domain is KAGVTQTPRYLIKTRGQQVTLSCSPISGHRSVSWYQQTPGQGLQFLFEYFSETQRNKGNFPGRFSGRQFSNSRSEMNVSTLELGDSALYLCASSLGQGATGNTIYFGEGSWLTVV.

The chain couples TRBV19 to TRBJ1-5, with 7 nucleotides matching TRBD1. The CDR3 covers 16 residues. Trimming cost V 4 bases and J 1 base; bases outside gene matches: 7. CDR1 is LNHDA, CDR2 SQIVND, per germline (reference sequence). CDR3 nucleotides: TGTGCCAGTAGTAATATCGGCAGGGGGAGCAATCAGCCCCAGCATTTT. Protein product: CASSNIGRGSNQPQHF.

V usage is TRBV28 and J usage is TRBJ1-3, with 9 bases fitting TRBD1. V was pared by 2 bases and J by 2 bases, with 19 bases of the junction left unmatched. Looked up from germline, CDR1 is MDHEN and CDR2 is SYDVKM. The CDR3 has 21 residues. CDR3: CASSLEGRGRGQGPAGNTIYF. CDR3 nucleotide sequence: TGTGCCAGCAGTTTAGAGGGGCGCGGGAGGGGACAGGGACCCGCTGGAAACACCATATATTTT. Together with reference TRBV28 and TRBJ1-3, the CDR3 gives the full variable domain: DVKVTQSSRYLVKRTGEKVFLECVQDMDHENMFWYRQDPGLGLRLIYFSYDVKMKEKGDIPEGYSVSREKKERFSLILESASTNQTSMYLCASSLEGRGRGQGPAGNTIYFGEGSWLTVV.

This chain connects TRBV10-1 to TRBJ2-2; D might be TRBD1 or TRBD2, each matching 6 bases. Germline V gives CDR1 WNHNN, CDR2 SYGVQD (reference sequence). Deletions cut 4 bases from V and 0 bases from J, with 12 bases between. This CDR3 is 16 amino acids long. CDR3 protein: CASSVTGRTNTGELFF. CDR3 coding DNA: TGCGCCAGCAGTGTCACAGGGAGGACGAACACCGGGGAGCTGTTTTTT.

The chain recombines TRBV25-1 with TRBJ2-7; D possibly uses TRBD1 or TRBD2 (5 bases each). Trimming removed 2 bases from V and 7 bases from J, with 15 bases in between. Germline CDR1 is MGHDK and CDR2 is SYGVNS. The CDR3 is made up of 14 amino acids. CDR3 protein: CASSELGPWGEQYF. The CDR3 DNA follows: TGTGCCAGCAGTGAACTGGGTCCGTGGGGGGAGCAGTACTTC.

The V call is TRBV15, the J call TRBJ2-7; TRBD1 might be the D (6 bases). V shed 0 bases and J shed 2 bases, with 14 bases lying between them. Germline V gene sequence: CDR1 LNHNV, CDR2 YYDKDF (reference sequence). The CDR3 contains 16 residues. CDR3 DNA sequence: TGTGCCACCAGCAGAGATAGGGGACGACAGGCCTACGAGCAGTACTTC. This codes for CATSRDRGRQAYEQYF.

The CDR3 loop reads CASSQDCERERPYEQYF. The CDR3 DNA reads as TGTGCCAGCAGCCAAGATTGTGAGCGGGAGAGACCCTACGAGCAGTACTTC. The chain couples TRBV14 to TRBJ2-7; 8 bases line up with TRBD2. Unmatched junction bases numbered 9, after V lost 0 bases and J lost 2 bases. Germline V CDR1 and CDR2: SGHDN, FVKESK. This CDR3 is 17 amino acids long. Full variable domain (missing parts from reference TRBV14 and TRBJ2-7): EAGVTQFPSHSVIEKGQTVTLRCDPISGHDNLYWYRRVMGKEIKFLLHFVKESKQDESGMPNNRFLAERTGGTYSTLKVQPAELEDSGVYFCASSQDCERERPYEQYFGPGTRLTVT.

The chain couples TRBV12-5 to TRBJ2-1, with D uncertain. This CDR3 has 14 residues. V was cut by 4 bases and J by 9 bases, with 16 bases left in between. Germline CDR1 and CDR2: LGHNT and FRNRAP. The CDR3 sequence: CASGSNPVFGEQFF. The CDR3, as DNA: TGTGCTAGTGGTTCGAACCCCGTGTTCGGTGAGCAGTTCTTC.

The rearrangement uses TRBV5-5 and TRBJ1-1; D call uncertain. Germline V gives CDR1 SGHKS, CDR2 YYEKEE (reference sequence). CDR3 length: 11 residues. Trimming stripped 0 bases from V and 7 bases from J, with 4 bases between. CDR3 protein: CASSLVLEAFF. CDR3 nucleotides: TGTGCCAGCAGCTTGGTTCTTGAAGCTTTCTTT.

This chain uses TRBV5-1 with TRBJ2-1; 8 nucleotides match TRBD2. The CDR3 loop spans 19 amino acids. CDR1 and CDR2 (germline): SGHRS, YFSETQ. The junction had 14 bases not matched to a gene; V was cut back by 3 bases and J by 0 bases. CDR3 in DNA: TGCGCCAGCAGCTCGGGACTAGTAGGGATCCACCCCTCCTACAATGAGCAGTTCTTC. It is translated as CASSSGLVGIHPSYNEQFF. The full variable domain, with the rest looked up from reference TRBV5-1 and TRBJ2-1, is KAGVTQTPRYLIKTRGQQVTLSCSPISGHRSVSWYQQTPGQGLQFLFEYFSETQRNKGNFPGRFSGRQFSNSRSEMNVSTLELGDSALYLCASSSGLVGIHPSYNEQFFGPGTRLTVL.

The chain couples TRBV7-9 to TRBJ2-7, with 7 bases identical to TRBD1. The CDR3 has 14 amino acids. Trimming cost V 4 bases and J 0 bases; bases outside gene matches: 3. CDR1 is SEHNR and CDR2 is FQNEAQ in the germline V gene (reference sequence). DNA of the CDR3: TGTGCCAGCAGCTCGGGGACAGCCTCCTACGAGCAGTACTTC. It specifies CASSSGTASYEQYF.

V is TRBV28 and J is TRBJ2-3; D gene uncertain. Deletions cut 6 bases from V and 0 bases from J, with 16 bases between. Per the germline V gene, CDR1 is MDHEN and CDR2 is SYDVKM. The CDR3 is 16 amino acids. The CDR3 is CASRTRASTSTDTQYF. The CDR3 nucleotides read TGTGCCAGCAGAACACGGGCCTCGACTAGCACAGATACGCAGTATTTT.

The chain carries TRBV5-4 and TRBJ1-3; D gene uncertain. Germline V gene data show CDR1 as SGHNT and CDR2 as YYREEE (reference sequence). This CDR3 is 14 amino acids long. The germline V and J ends were trimmed by 5 bases and 0 bases, with 9 bases remaining between them. The CDR3 region is CASSSASSGNTIYF. The CDR3 bases are TGTGCCAGCAGTTCGGCATCCTCTGGAAACACCATATATTTT.

The chain couples TRBV7-3 to TRBJ1-1, with D unresolved. V lost 5 bases, J lost 6 bases, and 10 bases lay in between. The CDR3 is 12 residues long. Germline CDR1 and CDR2: SGHTA and FQGTGA. CDR3 residues: CASSRPGAEAFF. The DNA for the CDR3 is TGTGCCAGCAGCAGACCAGGCGCTGAAGCTTTCTTT.

A few counts support this clone. The chain has TRBV7-9 and TRBJ1-1; perhaps TRBD1 as D (6 bases). The V end was cut by 5 bases, the J end by 0 bases, with 13 bases between. Germline CDR1 is SEHNR and CDR2 is FQNEAQ (reference sequence). This CDR3 is built from 15 residues. The CDR3 is CASSLGGQMNTEAFF. DNA for the CDR3: TGTGCCAGCAGCCTCGGGGGACAAATGAACACTGAAGCTTTCTTT.

The rearrangement joins TRBV7-2 to TRBJ2-7; TRBD2 matches 8 bases. The CDR3 consists of 17 residues. The trim removed 4 bases at V and 3 bases at J, leaving 14 bases unmatched. Germline CDR1 reads SGHTA; CDR2 reads FQGNSA. CDR3 residues: CASSSQRVRGAFYEQYF. In DNA, the CDR3 is TGTGCCAGCAGCTCCCAGAGGGTGCGGGGGGCCTTCTACGAGCAGTACTTC.

CDR3 loop: CASRTGNQGRYEQYF. CDR3 nucleotide sequence: TGTGCCAGCAGGACAGGGAACCAAGGCCGGTACGAGCAGTACTTC. The chain employs TRBV27 and TRBJ2-7, with 7 bases lining up with TRBD1. The ends lost 6 bases at V and 4 bases at J; junction bases unmatched: 12. The CDR3 contains 15 residues. The germline CDR1 and CDR2 sequences are MNHEY and SMNVEV (reference sequence).

This chain connects TRBV6-5 to TRBJ1-2; D may be TRBD1 (5 bases). The CDR3 has 13 amino acids. Germline CDR1 and CDR2: MNHEY and SVGAGI. V lost 8 bases and J lost 4, with 14 bases in between. The CDR3 loop reads CASRGLMFYGYTF. CDR3 coding DNA: TGTGCCAGCCGGGGCCTAATGTTCTATGGCTACACCTTC.

Comments on this clone: Germline is not matched at one junction end, which may reflect a read error. The chain links TRBV7-7 to TRBJ2-3; 7 positions match TRBD2. CDR1 is SSHAT and CDR2 is FNYEAQ in the germline V gene (reference sequence). The CDR3 consists of 16 residues. CDR3 nucleotides: TGTGCTAGCAGCCTAAACCCTAGCGGAAGCACAGATACGCAGTATTTT. This sequence encodes CASSLNPSGSTDTQYF.

This chain links TRBV5-3 with TRBJ2-5; D is possibly TRBD2 (5 bases). TRBV5-3 is reported as an ORF; its role is uncertain. The length of the CDR3 is 13 residues. Trimming took 3 bases from V and 4 from J, leaving 10 bases between them. The CDR3 reads CARSYRGPETQYF. CDR3 nucleotides: TGTGCCAGAAGCTACCGCGGGCCAGAGACCCAGTACTTC.